The entry below describes one T cell receptor beta chain. These data come from a study of blood T cell repertoires in COVID-19. Study summary: Spain, Italy and the United States supplied samples that represented acute and convalescent COVID-19.

The germline V and J ends were trimmed by 8 bases and 5 bases, with 19 bases remaining between them. This CDR3 is 14 amino acids long. In germline, CDR1 is MDHEN, CDR2 SYDVKM. Source study methods: Reference gene primer amplification gave estimated nucleated cell counts. TCRdb's table, derived via immunoSEQ multiplex PCR, lists solely in-frame clones and lacks some. V and J calls and clone size are those listed in that table; D and trimming were worked out from the DNA. Here the sample spans approximately 190,000 clones, 85% to 90% being singletons. Sequencing was performed on peripheral blood. V and J are TRBV28 and TRBJ2-7; tentatively, D is TRBD2 (7 bases). The sequence was obtained from a man older than 75 with acute or convalescent COVID-19. Written as DNA, the CDR3 is TGTGCCAGCTTTGGGACTACAGGGTTCCACGAGCAGTACTTC. Its protein product is CASFGTTGFHEQYF.